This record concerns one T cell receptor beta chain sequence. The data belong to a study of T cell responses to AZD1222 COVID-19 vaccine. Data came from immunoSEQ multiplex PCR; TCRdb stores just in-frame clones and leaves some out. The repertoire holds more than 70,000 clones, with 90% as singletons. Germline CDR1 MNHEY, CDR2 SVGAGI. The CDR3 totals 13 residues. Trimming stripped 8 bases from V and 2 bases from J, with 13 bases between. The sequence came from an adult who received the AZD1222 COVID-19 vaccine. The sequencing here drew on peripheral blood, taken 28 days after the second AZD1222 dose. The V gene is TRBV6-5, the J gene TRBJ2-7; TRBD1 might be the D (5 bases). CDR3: CASGRTSAYEQYF. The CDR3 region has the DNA TGTGCCAGCGGCAGGACATCAGCCTACGAGCAGTACTTC.